These 12 T cell receptor beta chains were sequenced from one sample in a study of regulatory T cells in long-lasting Graves disease. Noted time point: newly diagnosed GD, antithyroid drugs for less than 3 months. Preparation of the TCR library used RNA extracted from PBMCs. Arm-PCR of CDR3 regions with iRepertoire HTBI primers generated TCR beta libraries. One entry per CDR3 protein, called by TCRdb with MiXCR from the multiplex PCR reads. The data show 620,000 or so distinct CDR3 sequences, under 20% seen once. This sample also appeared in a second study, on T cells in Graves' hyperthyroidism and ophthalmopathy.

The material sequenced was peripheral blood mononuclear cells (PBMCs), taken at new diagnosis, from a patient treated with antithyroid drugs. These TCRs come from a woman aged 25 to 45 with Graves disease.

The table lists this clonotype with a few counts. V and J are TRBV9 and TRBJ2-1; TRBD1 or TRBD2 may be the D gene (5 bases each). Germline V gene sequence: CDR1 SGDLS, CDR2 YYNGEE. CDR3 length equals 17 residues. V was clipped by 6 bases and J by 0 bases, with 19 bases between them. CDR3 region: CASTGGGPMSSYNEQFF. The CDR3 DNA reads TGTGCCAGCACCGGTGGGGGACCTATGAGCTCCTACAATGAGCAGTTCTTC. The full variable domain, its missing parts supplied by reference TRBV9 and TRBJ2-1, is DSGVTQTPKHLITATGQRVTLRCSPRSGDLSVYWYQQSLDQGLQFLIQYYNGEERAKGNILERFSAQQFPDLHSELNLSSLELGDSALYFCASTGGGPMSSYNEQFFGPGTRLTVL.

This clonotype appeared many times. This chain joins TRBV3-1 and TRBJ2-7, with a possible D match to TRBD2 (6 bases). This CDR3 contains 13 residues. The V and J ends lost 4 bases and 9 bases respectively, with 16 bases between them. Germline V gene lookup returns CDR1 LGHDT and CDR2 YNNKEL (reference sequence). The CDR3 DNA reads TGTGCCAGCAGCCGGTCGGCTAGAGCGGGGCAGTACTTC. This encodes CASSRSARAGQYF.

This clonotype was picked up a small number of times. The CDR3 DNA sequence: TGTGCCAGCAGCCAAGCGGACAGGGGGAGAGAGCCCCAGCATTTT. Translation gives CASSQADRGREPQHF. This chain uses TRBV3-1 with TRBJ1-5; TRBD1 aligns across 10 bases. V dropped 1 base and J dropped 8; count of bases not matched to a gene: 5. Germline assignment: CDR1 LGHDT and CDR2 YNNKEL (reference sequence). The CDR3 extends over 15 amino acids.

This clonotype has ten or more counts. This chain links TRBV2 with TRBJ2-1; TRBD2 agrees at 8 bases. From germline, CDR1 is SNHLY and CDR2 FYNNEI. This CDR3 is built from 13 residues. Germline trimming cut 8 bases from V and 3 bases from J; bases unmatched to any gene: 3. The CDR3, as DNA: TGTGCCAGCGAAACTAGCGGCTACAATGAGCAGTTCTTC. Its protein is CASETSGYNEQFF.

The chain has TRBV30 and TRBJ1-5, with D tentatively TRBD1 (5 bases). Germline assignment: CDR1 GTSNPN and CDR2 SVGIG (reference sequence). V gave up 1 base and J gave up 4 bases, with 8 bases separating them. The CDR3 extends over 13 amino acids. CDR3 DNA: TGTGCCTGGAGTGGGGGACCGAATCAGCCCCAGCATTTT. Its protein product is CAWSGGPNQPQHF.

The chain combines TRBV5-6 with TRBJ2-1; 10 bases fit TRBD2. The CDR3 is 16 amino acids. CDR1 is SGHDT and CDR2 is YYEEEE in the germline V gene. V trimming: 3 bases; J trimming: 4 bases; junction bases outside the gene matches: 7. CDR3 loop: CASSSASGRAYNEQFF. The CDR3 DNA reads TGTGCCAGCAGCTCCGCAAGCGGGAGGGCGTACAATGAGCAGTTCTTC.

The chain has TRBV28 and TRBJ2-7; D is possibly TRBD2 (6 bases). This CDR3 comprises 15 residues. Trimming removed 8 bases from V and 3 bases from J, with 20 bases in between. Germline lookup yields CDR1 MDHEN and CDR2 SYDVKM. The CDR3 bases are TGTGCCAGCGGCGTAGGCGGGGACTCGTTCTACGAGCAGTACTTC. Protein product: CASGVGGDSFYEQYF. Full variable domain (missing parts from reference TRBV28 and TRBJ2-7): DVKVTQSSRYLVKRTGEKVFLECVQDMDHENMFWYRQDPGLGLRLIYFSYDVKMKEKGDIPEGYSVSREKKERFSLILESASTNQTSMYLCASGVGGDSFYEQYFGPGTRLTVT.

V usage is TRBV5-1 and J usage is TRBJ2-3; 13 positions agree with TRBD2. V shed 0 bases and J 3 bases; nucleotides not matched to a gene: 4. Looked up from germline, CDR1 is SGHRS and CDR2 is YFSETQ. CDR3 length: 17 residues. CDR3 DNA: TGCGCCAGCAGCTTGGTCCCACTAGCGGGAGGGACAGATACGCAGTATTTT. Encoded protein: CASSLVPLAGGTDTQYF.

This clonotype has a count of ten or more. The rearrangement joins TRBV2 to TRBJ2-5, with D unresolved. Trimming removed 7 bases from V and 6 bases from J, with 6 bases in between. CDR3 size: 10 residues. Germline V gene lookup returns CDR1 SNHLY and CDR2 FYNNEI. The CDR3 sequence: CASKDQTQYF. The CDR3 nucleotides read TGTGCCAGCAAGGATCAGACCCAGTACTTC.

The chain employs TRBV5-1 and TRBJ1-1; 7 positions agree with TRBD1. The CDR3 runs to 14 residues. Trimming cost V 5 bases and J 7 bases; bases outside gene matches: 11. Germline values: CDR1 SGHRS, CDR2 YFSETQ. CDR3 DNA sequence: TGCGCCAGCAGGTCTCAGACAGGGTCTCTTGAAGCTTTCTTT. Translation: CASRSQTGSLEAFF.

Points on this clonotype: Just one base apart from a much larger clone, this may be a read error. In this CDR3 the conserved last residue, phenylalanine or tryptophan, is missing, so a read error is likely. The CDR3 sequence: CASSGDFEAFS. In DNA, the CDR3 is TGTGCCAGCAGCGGGGACTTTGAAGCTTTCTCT. This chain uses TRBV2 with TRBJ1-1; possibly TRBD1 for D (5 bases). Germline-derived CDR1 and CDR2 are SNHLY and FYNNEI. The V gene lost 6 bases and the J gene lost 7 bases, with 9 bases spanning the gap. The CDR3 totals 11 residues.

Points on this clonotype: A read error may be the cause here, since a much bigger clone is one base away. The V and J genes are TRBV29-1 and TRBJ2-3; no reliable D call. The better agreement between TRBJ2-1 and the DNA end casts doubt on the J call. Germline assignment: CDR1 SQVTM and CDR2 ANQGSEA. CDR3 length: 11 amino acids. The CDR3 here is CVAQHSYEQFF. The CDR3, as DNA: TGCGTCGCGCAACACTCCTACGAGCAGTTCTTC.